The 22 T cell receptor beta chains below come from one sample, sequenced in a study of blood T cell repertoires in COVID-19. Assay used: immunoSEQ multiplex PCR; TCRdb lists only in-frame clones, some missing. This sample has over 90,000 clones, with 90% found just once. The sequencing input was peripheral blood. The receptor set was obtained from a man aged 50 to 60 with acute or convalescent COVID-19.

V and J are TRBV28 and TRBJ1-2, with D uncertain. In germline, CDR1 is MDHEN, CDR2 SYDVKM. With 2 bases removed from V and 5 bases from J, the gap between germline ends came to 9 bases. The CDR3 has 13 residues. CDR3 nucleotide sequence: TGTGCCAGCAGTTTAGTATCCGAGTATGGCTACACCTTC. It yields the protein CASSLVSEYGYTF.

The genes are TRBV14 and TRBJ1-2; D remains ambiguous. Germline CDR1 and CDR2: SGHDN and FVKESK. This CDR3 has 13 amino acids. With 5 bases removed from V and 6 bases from J, the gap between germline ends came to 13 bases. CDR3 residues: CASSASSKNGYTF. CDR3 in DNA: TGTGCCAGCAGCGCCTCAAGCAAGAATGGCTACACCTTC.

The rearrangement links TRBV4-1 to TRBJ2-7, with 11 bases aligning to TRBD1. Germline lookup yields CDR1 MGHRA and CDR2 YSYEKL. J lost 3 bases, V lost 1 base, and 2 bases had no gene match. This CDR3 is 15 amino acids long. CDR3 sequence: CASSQAGTGGYEQYF. For the CDR3, the DNA is TGCGCCAGCAGCCAAGCCGGGACAGGGGGCTACGAGCAGTACTTC.

The gene calls are TRBV7-9 and TRBJ1-2; 9 nucleotides align to TRBD1. The CDR3 runs to 15 residues. After removal of 5 bases from V and 3 bases from J, the junction contained 7 bases not matched to a gene. Germline CDR1 reads SEHNR; CDR2 reads FQNEAQ (reference sequence). CDR3 bases: TGTGCCAGCAGCCCACGGACAGGGGAGGACTATGGCTACACCTTC. Its protein is CASSPRTGEDYGYTF.

This clone was detected a few times. The chain combines TRBV5-4 with TRBJ2-2; 8 positions agree with TRBD2. From germline, CDR1 is SGHNT and CDR2 YYREEE (reference sequence). The CDR3 contains 17 residues. V shed 7 bases and J 5 bases; nucleotides not matched to a gene: 16. DNA for the CDR3: TGTGCCAGCGCCCCCCCCCGGGAGGGGTTTGGTACCGGGGAGCTGTTTTTT. This translates into CASAPPREGFGTGELFF.

The chain joins TRBV19 to TRBJ1-1; possible D gene TRBD1, 5 bases. This CDR3 has 13 residues. Trimming removed 0 bases from V and 5 bases from J, with 7 bases in between. CDR1 is LNHDA and CDR2 is SQIVND in the germline V gene (reference sequence). The CDR3 coding sequence is TGTGCCAGTAGTATAGATCGGGGGACTGAAGCTTTCTTT. Translating gives CASSIDRGTEAFF.

The chain is built from TRBV19 and TRBJ1-2, with TRBD1 matching over 8 bases. Germline CDR1 reads LNHDA; CDR2 reads SQIVND (reference sequence). With 6 bases clipped from V and 6 bases from J, the junction kept 12 bases outside the gene matches. This CDR3 has 15 amino acids. CDR3 DNA: TGTGCCAGTAGCGGACAGGGACAAGCCGTCCATGGCTACACCTTC. Translating it yields CASSGQGQAVHGYTF.

The chain couples TRBV5-5 to TRBJ1-5; D might be TRBD1 (6 bases). Trimming left V 1 base short and J 0 bases short, with 8 bases between. The CDR3 length is 15 residues. Germline V gene sequence: CDR1 SGHKS, CDR2 YYEKEE (reference sequence). CDR3 in amino acids: CASSLTGYSNQPQHF. DNA of the CDR3: TGTGCCAGCAGCTTGACAGGGTATAGCAATCAGCCCCAGCATTTT.

The genes are TRBV24-1 and TRBJ2-7; 8 nucleotides line up with TRBD1. J was trimmed by 5 bases and V by 11 bases; bases with no gene match: 7. Germline V gene data show CDR1 as KGHDR and CDR2 as SFDVKD. CDR3 size: 12 residues. Here the CDR3 reads CAISTGADEQYF. The CDR3 DNA reads as TGTGCCATTTCGACAGGGGCGGACGAGCAGTACTTC.

The CDR3 sequence: CASMGLAGGPHEQFF. CDR3 coding DNA: TGTGCCAGCATGGGACTAGCGGGAGGGCCTCATGAGCAGTTCTTC. The chain has TRBV5-8 and TRBJ2-1; 16 nucleotides agree with TRBD2. With 6 bases clipped from V and 8 bases from J, the junction kept 5 bases outside the gene matches. CDR1 SGHTS and CDR2 YDEGEE come from the germline V gene. The length of the CDR3 is 15 residues.

V usage is TRBV21-1 and J usage is TRBJ2-1; the table gives TRBD2 as D, unverified against the DNA. TRBV21-1 is shown as a pseudogene. The CDR3 contains 13 residues. The CDR3 coding sequence is TGTGCCAGCAGCAAAGCTTCGGTCGGTGAGCAGTTCTTC. Amino acid sequence: CASSKASVGEQFF.

This chain uses TRBV11-3 with TRBJ2-5; D is perhaps TRBD1 (6 bases). Germline CDR1 SGHNT, CDR2 YENEEA. This CDR3 contains 12 residues. V was trimmed by 1 base and J by 12 bases, leaving 12 bases between them. In DNA form, the CDR3 reads TGTGCCAGCAGCTTAGGCCCGGGACAAAAGTACTTC. Its protein is CASSLGPGQKYF.

V gene TRBV27 combines with J gene TRBJ2-7; D ambiguous. The germline V gene encodes CDR1 MNHEY and CDR2 SMNVEV (reference sequence). The CDR3 is 13 residues long. V was cut by 3 bases and J by 2 bases, with 8 bases left in between. CDR3 sequence reads: CASSFGVAYEQYF. CDR3 nucleotide sequence: TGTGCCAGCAGTTTTGGAGTGGCCTACGAGCAGTACTTC.

The gene calls are TRBV21-1 and TRBJ1-1. TRBV21-1 is recorded as a pseudogene. The CDR3 contains 15 residues. This CDR3 reads CASSKRRGRNTEAFF. CDR3 in DNA: TGTGCCAGCAGCAAAAGGAGAGGGAGGAACACTGAAGCTTTCTTT.

The chain couples TRBV6-2 or TRBV6-3 to TRBJ2-7; 14 bases are shared with TRBD2. J was trimmed by 6 bases and V by 6 bases; bases with no gene match: 10. Per the germline V gene, CDR1 is MNHEY and CDR2 is SVGEGT. CDR3 length equals 16 residues. The CDR3 is CASSPFRGLAGVEQYF. The CDR3 DNA is TGTGCCAGCAGCCCCTTCAGGGGACTAGCGGGAGTCGAGCAGTACTTC.

J is TRBJ2-5 and V is TRBV10-3; TRBD1 matches at 9 bases. CDR1 and CDR2 from the germline V gene are ENHRY and SYGVKD. The V and J ends lost 0 bases and 2 bases, in that order; junction bases with no gene match: 7. The CDR3 length is 17 residues. The CDR3 bases are TGTGCCATCAGTGAGTCGGACAGGGGAGGTGGGCAAGAGACCCAGTACTTC. Encoded protein: CAISESDRGGGQETQYF.

This clone is a singleton in its sample. The V call is TRBV14, the J call TRBJ2-3, with 12 nucleotides matching TRBD2. The CDR3 has 16 residues. Germline CDR1 reads SGHDN; CDR2 reads FVKESK. V shed 0 bases and J 4 bases; nucleotides not matched to a gene: 2. The CDR3 spells CASSQEGLAGADTQYF. Here the CDR3 DNA reads TGTGCCAGCAGCCAAGAGGGACTAGCGGGCGCAGATACGCAGTATTTT.

V gene TRBV5-4 combines with J gene TRBJ2-7, with 13 bases fitting TRBD2. J was trimmed by 4 bases and V by 2 bases; bases with no gene match: 6. CDR3 length equals 16 residues. Per germline, CDR1 SGHNT and CDR2 YYREEE (reference sequence). The CDR3 bases are TGTGCCAGCAGCTTCACCGGGACTAGCGGGAAGTACGAGCAGTACTTC. As protein: CASSFTGTSGKYEQYF.

This sequence joins TRBV12-3 or TRBV12-4 and TRBJ2-7; no definite D call. CDR3 size: 12 residues. The V and J ends lost 4 bases and 6 bases respectively, with 10 bases between them. The CDR3, as DNA: TGTGCCAGCAGTTCTCAGTGGAGCGAGCAGTACTTC. Translation: CASSSQWSEQYF.

This chain uses TRBV18 with TRBJ2-7; 12 bases fit TRBD2. This CDR3 spans 17 amino acids. Trimming at V came to 3 bases and at J to 2 bases, leaving 8 bases not matched to a gene. Germline V CDR1 and CDR2: KGHSH, LQKENI. CDR3 in DNA: TGTGCCAGCTCACCGGGACTAGCGGGCCTAGGGGCCTACGAGCAGTACTTC. The encoded protein is CASSPGLAGLGAYEQYF.

This clone was found once. The identical CDR3 is also encoded by other nucleotide sequences in the sample. The chain joins TRBV12-3 or TRBV12-4 to TRBJ1-5; D may be TRBD1 (5 bases). Trimming removed 1 base from V and 6 bases from J, with 7 bases in between. CDR3 size: 13 residues. Written as DNA, the CDR3 is TGTGCCAGCAGTTTAGGGGGCGGTCAGCCCCAGCATTTT. This translates into CASSLGGGQPQHF.

The chain combines TRBV6-6 with TRBJ1-1; D gene ambiguous. Germline V gene lookup returns CDR1 MNHNY and CDR2 SVGAGI (reference sequence). Deletions cut 6 bases from V and 3 bases from J, with 8 bases between. This CDR3 contains 12 residues. The CDR3 DNA sequence: TGTGCCAGCAGCCCACGGGACACTGAAGCTTTCTTT. Its translation: CASSPRDTEAFF.